The T cell receptor (beta chain) described here comes from a study of CD4 T cells in relation to SARS-CoV-2 and coronaviruses. Overall study context: PBMCs were cultured with antigen for over nine days before TCR beta sequencing. Two subjects were Hispanic; patients were under 10 males and a handful of females.

Naive and memory CD4+ T cells came from enriched cryopreserved PBMCs. Sorted naive or memory CD4+ cells met CEF peptides for 10 days. Details on this clone: Antigen unknown.

Germline V lookup: CDR1 SQVTM, CDR2 ANQGSEA. J lost 5 bases, V lost 7 bases, and 6 bases had no gene match. This CDR3 is built from 12 residues. The protocol was immunoSEQ multiplex PCR, while the TCRdb copy is restricted to in-frame clones and leaves out a portion. The sample carries about 38,000 clones, roughly 85% recorded once. This receptor was taken from an adult with COVID-19. The chain recombines TRBV29-1 with TRBJ2-5; 8 bases agree with TRBD1. The material sequenced was naive CD4+ T cells from PBMCs, cultured in vitro. Documented subset: naive CD4+ T cells isolated by negative enrichment. CDR3 coding DNA: TGCAGCGATGCAGGACAGGGTGAGACCCAGTACTTC. Its protein is CSDAGQGETQYF.